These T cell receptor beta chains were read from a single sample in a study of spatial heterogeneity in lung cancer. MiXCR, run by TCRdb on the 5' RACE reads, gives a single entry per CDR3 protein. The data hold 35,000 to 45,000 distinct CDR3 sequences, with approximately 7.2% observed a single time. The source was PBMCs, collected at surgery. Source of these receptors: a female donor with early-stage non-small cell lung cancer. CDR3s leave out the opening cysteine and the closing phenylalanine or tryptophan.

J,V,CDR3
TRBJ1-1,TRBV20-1,SARGGNTEAF
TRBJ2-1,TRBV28,ASSLLAVNEQF
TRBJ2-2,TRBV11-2,ASSTMRAGELF
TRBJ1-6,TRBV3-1,ASSQVPTGNSPLH
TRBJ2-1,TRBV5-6,ASSLEEVRLEQF
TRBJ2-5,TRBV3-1,ASSQGPRGDSRPVTQY
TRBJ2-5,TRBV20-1,SAEGGTSYETQY
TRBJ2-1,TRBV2,ASSDWQGANEQF
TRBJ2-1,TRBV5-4,ASSLGQYNEQF
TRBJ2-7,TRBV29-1,SVEGDSSYEQY
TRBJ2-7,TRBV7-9,ASSLSDGYEQY
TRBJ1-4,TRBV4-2,ASSLRGNEKLF
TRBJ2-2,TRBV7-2,ASSLAGGTGELF
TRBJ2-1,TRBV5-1,ASKPERGGINEQF
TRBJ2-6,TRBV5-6,ASNVWEAGANVLT
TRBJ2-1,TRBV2,ASSPTSGAVNEQF
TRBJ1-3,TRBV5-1,ASSLAGYGNTIY
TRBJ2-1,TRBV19,ASSDSGALSYNEQF
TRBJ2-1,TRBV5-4,ASRAGTSDYNEQF
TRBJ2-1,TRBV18,ASSSGTDFF
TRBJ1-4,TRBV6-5,ASSHTGAGDEKLF
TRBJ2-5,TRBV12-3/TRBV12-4,ASRRSGETQY